This TCR beta chain appears in the sequencing data of a study of shared clonotypes between healthy human individuals. General study findings and limits: Lower generation probabilities were found for non-shared clonotypes than for those shared by all four donors.

In the authors' workflow: ImmunoSEQ output held junction-only sequences without quality scores, so filtering differed. Assay: immunoSEQ multiplex PCR; the TCRdb copy retains only in-frame clones and omits some. The DNA gave D and trimming, while V, J and clone size come from that table. The sample holds 550,000 to 800,000 clones, around 91% seen once. The V end was cut by 2 bases, the J end by 7 bases, with 7 bases between. Germline V CDR1 and CDR2: SGHTA, FQGTGA. There are 12 residues in the CDR3. To note about this clone: Antigen unknown.

The source material was memory CD8+ T cells from PBMCs. Subset reported: CD45RO+ cells pooled with CCR7-negative TemRA cells. J is TRBJ2-3 and V is TRBV7-3; perhaps TRBD2 as D (5 bases). The source of this sequence is a man aged 18 to 29 in good health. Some clones in this sample may be carry-over from other donors' samples. The CDR3 DNA follows: TGTGCCAGCAGCTTATCCGGGAATACGCAGTATTTT. Protein product: CASSLSGNTQYF.